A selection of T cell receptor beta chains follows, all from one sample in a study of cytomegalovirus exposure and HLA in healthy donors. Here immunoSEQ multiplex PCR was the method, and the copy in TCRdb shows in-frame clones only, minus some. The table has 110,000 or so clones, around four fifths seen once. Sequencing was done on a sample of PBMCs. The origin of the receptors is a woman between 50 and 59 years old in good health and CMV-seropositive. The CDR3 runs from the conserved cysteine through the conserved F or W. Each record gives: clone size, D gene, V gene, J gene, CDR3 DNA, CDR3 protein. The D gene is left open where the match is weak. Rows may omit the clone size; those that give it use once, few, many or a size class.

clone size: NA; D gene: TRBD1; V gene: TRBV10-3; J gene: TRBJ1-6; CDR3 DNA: TGTGCCATCAGTGAATCCTCTCGACAGGGGGAAGGATCACCCCTCCACTTT; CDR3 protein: CAISESSRQGEGSPLHF
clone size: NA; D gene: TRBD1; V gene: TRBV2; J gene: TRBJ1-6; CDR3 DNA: TGTGCCAGCACCGGGACAGGGGGCCCTTCAGTGTTTTCACCCCTCCACTTT; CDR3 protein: CASTGTGGPSVFSPLHF
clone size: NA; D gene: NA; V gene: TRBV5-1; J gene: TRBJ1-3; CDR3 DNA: TGCGCCAGCAGCGGCGGCTACTCTGGAAACACCATATATTTT; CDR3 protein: CASSGGYSGNTIYF
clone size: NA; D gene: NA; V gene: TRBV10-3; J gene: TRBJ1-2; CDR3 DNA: TGTGCCATCAGTGAGTCGGGAGGGGTCCTTAACTATGGCTACACCTTC; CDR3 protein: CAISESGGVLNYGYTF
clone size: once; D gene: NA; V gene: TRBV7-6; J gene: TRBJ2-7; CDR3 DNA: TGTGCCAGCAGCTTAGACGGCTCCTACGAGCAGTACTTC; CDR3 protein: CASSLDGSYEQYF
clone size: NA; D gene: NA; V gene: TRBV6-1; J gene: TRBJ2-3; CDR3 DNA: TGTGCCAGCAAACCCAGAGCGTCAGATACGCAGTATTTT; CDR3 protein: CASKPRASDTQYF
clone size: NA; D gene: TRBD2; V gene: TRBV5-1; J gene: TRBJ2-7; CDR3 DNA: TGCGCCAGCAGCTTGGTCCCTAGCGGGGGAAGCTCCTACGAGCAGTACTTC; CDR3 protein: CASSLVPSGGSSYEQYF
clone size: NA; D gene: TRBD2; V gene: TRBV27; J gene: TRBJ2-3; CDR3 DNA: TGTGCCAGCAGTTTACGCGGGGGTAGCACAGATACGCAGTATTTT; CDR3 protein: CASSLRGGSTDTQYF
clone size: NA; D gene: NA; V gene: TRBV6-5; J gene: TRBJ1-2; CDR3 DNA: TGTGCCAGCAGTTACACCTACGGTGAACGTCGAGGCTACACCTTC; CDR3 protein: CASSYTYGERRGYTF
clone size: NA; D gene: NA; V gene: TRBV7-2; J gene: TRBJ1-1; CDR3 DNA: TGTGCCAGCAACCGACAGGCCTTGAACACTGAAGCTTTCTTT; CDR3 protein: CASNRQALNTEAFF
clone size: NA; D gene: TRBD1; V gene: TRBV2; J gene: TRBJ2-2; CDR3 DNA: TGTGCCAGCAGTGGACAGGGGACCGGGGAGCTGTTTTTT; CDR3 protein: CASSGQGTGELFF